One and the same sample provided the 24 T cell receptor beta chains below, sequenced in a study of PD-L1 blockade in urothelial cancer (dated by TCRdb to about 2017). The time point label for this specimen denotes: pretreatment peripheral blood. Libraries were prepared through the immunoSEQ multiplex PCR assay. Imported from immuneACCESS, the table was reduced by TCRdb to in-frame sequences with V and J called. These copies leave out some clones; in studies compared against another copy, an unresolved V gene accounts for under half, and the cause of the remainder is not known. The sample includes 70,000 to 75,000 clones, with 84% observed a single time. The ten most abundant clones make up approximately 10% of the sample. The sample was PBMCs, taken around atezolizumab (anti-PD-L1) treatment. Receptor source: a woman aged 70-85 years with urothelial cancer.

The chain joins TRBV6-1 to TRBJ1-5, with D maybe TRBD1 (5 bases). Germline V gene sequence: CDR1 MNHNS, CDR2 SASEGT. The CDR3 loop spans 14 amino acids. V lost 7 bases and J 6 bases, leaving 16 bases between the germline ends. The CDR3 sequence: CASKVREGGQPQHF. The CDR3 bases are TGTGCCAGCAAGGTCAGGGAAGGCGGTCAGCCCCAGCATTTT.

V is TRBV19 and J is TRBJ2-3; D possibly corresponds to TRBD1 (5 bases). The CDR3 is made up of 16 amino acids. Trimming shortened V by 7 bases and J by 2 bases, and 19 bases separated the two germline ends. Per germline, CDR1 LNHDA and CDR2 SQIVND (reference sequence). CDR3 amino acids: CASTLNQGNPTDTQYF. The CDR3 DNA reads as TGTGCCAGTACCCTAAACCAGGGTAACCCCACAGATACGCAGTATTTT.

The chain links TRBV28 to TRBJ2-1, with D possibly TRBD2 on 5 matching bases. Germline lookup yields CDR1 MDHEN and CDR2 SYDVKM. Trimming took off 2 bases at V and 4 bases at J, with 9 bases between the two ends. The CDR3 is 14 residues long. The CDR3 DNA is TGTGCCAGCAGTTTACAGCGGATGTACAATGAGCAGTTCTTC. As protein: CASSLQRMYNEQFF. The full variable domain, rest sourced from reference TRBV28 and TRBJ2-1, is DVKVTQSSRYLVKRTGEKVFLECVQDMDHENMFWYRQDPGLGLRLIYFSYDVKMKEKGDIPEGYSVSREKKERFSLILESASTNQTSMYLCASSLQRMYNEQFFGPGTRLTVL.

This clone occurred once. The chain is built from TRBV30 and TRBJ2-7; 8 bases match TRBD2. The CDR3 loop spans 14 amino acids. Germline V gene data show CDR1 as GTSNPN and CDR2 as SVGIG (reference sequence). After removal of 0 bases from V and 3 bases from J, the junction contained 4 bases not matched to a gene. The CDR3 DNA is TGTGCCTGGAGTGTACCGGGACTAGTCTACGAGCAGTACTTC. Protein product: CAWSVPGLVYEQYF.

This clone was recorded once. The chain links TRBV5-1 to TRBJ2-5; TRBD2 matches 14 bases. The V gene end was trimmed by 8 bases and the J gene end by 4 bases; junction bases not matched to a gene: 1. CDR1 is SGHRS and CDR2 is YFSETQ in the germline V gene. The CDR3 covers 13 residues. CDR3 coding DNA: TGCGCCAGTGGACTAGCGGGAGGAGAGACCCAGTACTTC. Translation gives CASGLAGGETQYF.

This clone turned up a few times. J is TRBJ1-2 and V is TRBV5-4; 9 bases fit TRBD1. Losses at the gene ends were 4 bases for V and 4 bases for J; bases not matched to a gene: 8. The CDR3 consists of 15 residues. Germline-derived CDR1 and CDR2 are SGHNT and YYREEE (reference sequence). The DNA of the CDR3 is TGTGCCAGCAGCACCCCGACAGGGGGATTCTATGGCTACACCTTC. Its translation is CASSTPTGGFYGYTF.

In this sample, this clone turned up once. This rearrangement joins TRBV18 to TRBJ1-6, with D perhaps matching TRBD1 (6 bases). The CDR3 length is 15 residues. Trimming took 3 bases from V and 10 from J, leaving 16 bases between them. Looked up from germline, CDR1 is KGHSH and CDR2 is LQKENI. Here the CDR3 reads CASSPGRVQGSPLHF. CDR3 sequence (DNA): TGTGCCAGCTCACCCGGACGGGTCCAGGGGTCACCCCTCCACTTT.

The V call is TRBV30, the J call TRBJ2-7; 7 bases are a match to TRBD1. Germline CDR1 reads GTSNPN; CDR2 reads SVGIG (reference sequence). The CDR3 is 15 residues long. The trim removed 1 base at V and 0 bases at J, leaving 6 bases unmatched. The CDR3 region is CAWSGGTVTSYEQYF. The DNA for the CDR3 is TGTGCCTGGAGTGGGGGGACAGTCACCTCCTACGAGCAGTACTTC.

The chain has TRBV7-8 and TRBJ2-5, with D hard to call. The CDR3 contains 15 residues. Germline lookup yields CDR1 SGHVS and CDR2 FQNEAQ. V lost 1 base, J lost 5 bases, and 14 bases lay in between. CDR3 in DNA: TGTGCCAGCAGCTTAGATCTCGGAGCGAGGGAGACCCAGTACTTC. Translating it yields CASSLDLGARETQYF.

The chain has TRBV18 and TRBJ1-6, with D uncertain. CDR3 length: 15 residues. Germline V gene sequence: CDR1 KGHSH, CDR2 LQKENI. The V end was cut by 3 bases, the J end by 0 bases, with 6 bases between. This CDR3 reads CASSPGSSYNSPLHF. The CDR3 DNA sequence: TGTGCCAGCTCACCGGGGAGCTCCTATAATTCACCCCTCCACTTT.

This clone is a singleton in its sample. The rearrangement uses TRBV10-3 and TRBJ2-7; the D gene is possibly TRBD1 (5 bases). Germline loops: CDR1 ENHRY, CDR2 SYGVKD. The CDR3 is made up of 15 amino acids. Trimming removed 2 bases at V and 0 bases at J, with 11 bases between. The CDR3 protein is CAISEPTEPSYEQYF. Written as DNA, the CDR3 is TGTGCCATCAGTGAGCCGACAGAGCCCTCCTACGAGCAGTACTTC.

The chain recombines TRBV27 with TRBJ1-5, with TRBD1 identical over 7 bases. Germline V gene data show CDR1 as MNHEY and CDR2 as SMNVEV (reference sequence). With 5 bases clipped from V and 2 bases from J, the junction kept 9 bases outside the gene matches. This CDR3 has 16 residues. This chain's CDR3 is CASSPGTVWGNQPQHF. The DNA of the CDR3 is TGTGCCAGCAGTCCGGGGACAGTTTGGGGCAATCAGCCCCAGCATTTT.

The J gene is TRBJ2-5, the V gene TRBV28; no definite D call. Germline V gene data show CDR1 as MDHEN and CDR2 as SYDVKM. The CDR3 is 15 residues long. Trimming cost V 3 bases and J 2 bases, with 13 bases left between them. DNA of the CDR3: TGTGCCAGCAGTTTCCCTGGTCGGTCGCAAGAGACCCAGTACTTC. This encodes CASSFPGRSQETQYF.

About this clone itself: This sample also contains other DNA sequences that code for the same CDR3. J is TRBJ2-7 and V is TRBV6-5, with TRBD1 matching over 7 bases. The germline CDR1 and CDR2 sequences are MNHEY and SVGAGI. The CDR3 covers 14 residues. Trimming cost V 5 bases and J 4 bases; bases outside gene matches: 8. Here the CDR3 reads CASSKGTVPYEQYF. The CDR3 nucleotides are TGTGCCAGCAGTAAGGGGACAGTCCCTTACGAGCAGTACTTC.

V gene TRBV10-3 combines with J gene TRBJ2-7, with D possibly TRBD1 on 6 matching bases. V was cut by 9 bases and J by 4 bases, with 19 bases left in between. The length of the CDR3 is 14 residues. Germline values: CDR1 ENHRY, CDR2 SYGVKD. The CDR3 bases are TGTGCCATTGGCGGAGACAGGCTAAGTTACGAGCAGTACTTC. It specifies CAIGGDRLSYEQYF.

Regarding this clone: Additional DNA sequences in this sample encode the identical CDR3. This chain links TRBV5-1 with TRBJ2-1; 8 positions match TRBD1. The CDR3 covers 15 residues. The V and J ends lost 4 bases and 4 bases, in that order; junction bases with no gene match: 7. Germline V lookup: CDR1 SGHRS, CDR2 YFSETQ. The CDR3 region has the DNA TGCGCCAGCAGCCTTGGGACAGGCGAGTACAATGAGCAGTTCTTC. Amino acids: CASSLGTGEYNEQFF.

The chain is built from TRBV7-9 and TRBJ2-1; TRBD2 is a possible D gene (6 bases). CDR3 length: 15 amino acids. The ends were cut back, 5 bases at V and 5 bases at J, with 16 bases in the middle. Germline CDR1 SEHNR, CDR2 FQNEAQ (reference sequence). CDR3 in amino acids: CASSLRLANNNEQFF. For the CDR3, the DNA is TGTGCCAGCAGCCTGCGGCTAGCGAACAACAATGAGCAGTTCTTC.

The CDR3 loop reads CASSQGTRGGVDTEAFF. DNA for the CDR3: TGTGCCAGCAGCCAAGGGACCCGAGGGGGGGTGGACACTGAAGCTTTCTTT. The J gene is TRBJ1-1, the V gene TRBV14; D is possibly TRBD1 (6 bases). CDR1 is SGHDN and CDR2 is FVKESK in the germline V gene. The length of the CDR3 is 17 residues. Trimming pared 1 base from V and 3 bases from J, leaving 18 bases between.

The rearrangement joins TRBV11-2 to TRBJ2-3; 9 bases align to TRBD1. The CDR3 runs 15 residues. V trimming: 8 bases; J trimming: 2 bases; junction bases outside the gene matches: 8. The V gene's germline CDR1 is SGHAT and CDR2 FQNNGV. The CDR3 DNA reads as TGTGCCAGCTCCCCGGACAGGGGCCCCACAGATACGCAGTATTTT. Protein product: CASSPDRGPTDTQYF. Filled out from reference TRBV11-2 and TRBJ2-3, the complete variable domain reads EAGVAQSPRYKIIEKRQSVAFWCNPISGHATLYWYQQILGQGPKLLIQFQNNGVVDDSQLPKDRFSAERLKGVDSTLKIQPAKLEDSAVYLCASSPDRGPTDTQYFGPGTRLTVL.

In nucleotides, the CDR3 is TGCGCCAGCAGCCAAAACAGGGGGGACTACAATGAGCAGTTCTTC. Its protein is CASSQNRGDYNEQFF. The V gene is TRBV4-3, the J gene TRBJ2-1; 8 bases are a match to TRBD1. The length of the CDR3 is 15 residues. Germline V CDR1 and CDR2: LGHNA, YSLEER. The J segment lost 3 bases and the V segment lost 2 bases, leaving 3 bases of the junction unmatched.

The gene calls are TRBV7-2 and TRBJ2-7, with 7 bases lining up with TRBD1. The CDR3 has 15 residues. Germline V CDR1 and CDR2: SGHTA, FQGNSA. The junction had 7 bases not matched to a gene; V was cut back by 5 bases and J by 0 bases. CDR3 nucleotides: TGTGCCAGCAGCCCCGACAGGGTAACCTCCTACGAGCAGTACTTC. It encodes CASSPDRVTSYEQYF.

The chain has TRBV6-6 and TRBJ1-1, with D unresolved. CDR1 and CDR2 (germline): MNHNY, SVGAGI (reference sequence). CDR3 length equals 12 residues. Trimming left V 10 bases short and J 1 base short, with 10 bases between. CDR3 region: CATLGENTEAFF. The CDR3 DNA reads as TGTGCCACTCTTGGAGAGAACACTGAAGCTTTCTTT.

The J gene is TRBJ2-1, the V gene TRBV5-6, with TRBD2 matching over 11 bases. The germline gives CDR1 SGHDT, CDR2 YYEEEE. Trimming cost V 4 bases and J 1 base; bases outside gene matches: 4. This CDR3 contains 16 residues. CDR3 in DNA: TGTGCCAGCAGCATGAGACTAGCGGGATCCTACAATGAGCAGTTCTTC. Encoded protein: CASSMRLAGSYNEQFF.

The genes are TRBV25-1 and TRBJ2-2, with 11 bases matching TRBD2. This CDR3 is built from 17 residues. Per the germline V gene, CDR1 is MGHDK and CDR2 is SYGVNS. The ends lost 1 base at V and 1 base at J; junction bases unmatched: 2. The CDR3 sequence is CASSEFTSGGNTGELFF. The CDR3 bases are TGTGCCAGCAGTGAATTCACTAGCGGGGGGAACACCGGGGAGCTGTTTTTT.